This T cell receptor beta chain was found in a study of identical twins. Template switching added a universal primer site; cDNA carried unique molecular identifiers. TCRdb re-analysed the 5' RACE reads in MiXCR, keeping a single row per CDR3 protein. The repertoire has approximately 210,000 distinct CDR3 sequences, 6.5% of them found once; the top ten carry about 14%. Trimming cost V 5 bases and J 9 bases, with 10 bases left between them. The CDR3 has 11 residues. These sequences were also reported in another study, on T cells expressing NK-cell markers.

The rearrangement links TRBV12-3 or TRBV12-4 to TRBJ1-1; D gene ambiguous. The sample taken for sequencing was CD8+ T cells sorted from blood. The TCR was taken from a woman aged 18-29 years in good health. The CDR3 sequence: CASSLGTQAFF. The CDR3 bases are TGTGCCAGCAGTCTGGGAACTCAAGCTTTCTTT.